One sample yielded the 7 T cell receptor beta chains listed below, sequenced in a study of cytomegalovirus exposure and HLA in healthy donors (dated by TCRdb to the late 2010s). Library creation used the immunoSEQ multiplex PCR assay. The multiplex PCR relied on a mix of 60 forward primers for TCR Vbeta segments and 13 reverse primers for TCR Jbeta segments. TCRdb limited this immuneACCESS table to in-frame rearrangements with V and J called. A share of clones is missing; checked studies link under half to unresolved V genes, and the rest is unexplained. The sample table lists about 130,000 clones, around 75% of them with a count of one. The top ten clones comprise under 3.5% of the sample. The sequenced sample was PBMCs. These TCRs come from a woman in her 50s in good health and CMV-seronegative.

In nucleotides, the CDR3 is TGTGCCAGCAGTTTAAGACTAGCGGGAGCAGATACGCAGTATTTT. Its protein product is CASSLRLAGADTQYF. The J gene is TRBJ2-3, the V gene TRBV27; TRBD2 matches 12 bases. Germline-derived CDR1 and CDR2 are MNHEY and SMNVEV (reference sequence). The CDR3 loop spans 15 amino acids. The V segment lost 2 bases and the J segment 4 bases; nucleotides outside the gene matches: 1.

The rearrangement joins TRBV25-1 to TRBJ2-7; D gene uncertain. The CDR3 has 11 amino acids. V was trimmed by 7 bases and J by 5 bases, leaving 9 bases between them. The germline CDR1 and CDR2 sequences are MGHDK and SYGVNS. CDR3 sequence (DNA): TGTGCCAGCACCTCCCTCGACGAGCAGTACTTC. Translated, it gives CASTSLDEQYF.

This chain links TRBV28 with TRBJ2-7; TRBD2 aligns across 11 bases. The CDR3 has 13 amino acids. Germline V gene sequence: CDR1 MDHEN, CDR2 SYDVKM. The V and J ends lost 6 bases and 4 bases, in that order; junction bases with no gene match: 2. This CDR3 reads CASRTSGIYEQYF. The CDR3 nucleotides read TGTGCCAGCAGGACTAGCGGGATTTACGAGCAGTACTTC.

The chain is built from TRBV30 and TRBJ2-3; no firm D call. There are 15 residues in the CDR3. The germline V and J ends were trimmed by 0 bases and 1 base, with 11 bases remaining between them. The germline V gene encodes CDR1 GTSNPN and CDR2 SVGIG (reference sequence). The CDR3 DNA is TGTGCCTGGAGTGTACGAACGGGTGGCACAGATACGCAGTATTTT. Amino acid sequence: CAWSVRTGGTDTQYF.

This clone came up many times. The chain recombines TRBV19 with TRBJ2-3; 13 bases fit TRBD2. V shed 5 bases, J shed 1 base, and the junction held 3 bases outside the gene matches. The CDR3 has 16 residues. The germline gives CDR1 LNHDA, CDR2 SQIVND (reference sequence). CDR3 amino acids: CASSGGLAGGTDTQYF. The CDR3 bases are TGTGCCAGTAGTGGAGGACTAGCGGGAGGCACAGATACGCAGTATTTT.

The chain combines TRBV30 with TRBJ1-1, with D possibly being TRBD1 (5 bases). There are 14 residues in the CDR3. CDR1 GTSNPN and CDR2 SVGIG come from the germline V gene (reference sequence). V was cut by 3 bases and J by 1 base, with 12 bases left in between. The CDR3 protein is CAWRAGRTNTEAFF. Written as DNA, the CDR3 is TGTGCCTGGAGGGCGGGGCGGACGAACACTGAAGCTTTCTTT.

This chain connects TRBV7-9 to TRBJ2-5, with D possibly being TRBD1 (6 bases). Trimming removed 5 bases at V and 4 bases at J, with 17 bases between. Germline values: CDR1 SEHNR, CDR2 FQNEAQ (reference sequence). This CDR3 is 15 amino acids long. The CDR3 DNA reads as TGTGCCAGCAGCCAACAGGGCCAAGTAGGAGAGACCCAGTACTTC. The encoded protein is CASSQQGQVGETQYF.